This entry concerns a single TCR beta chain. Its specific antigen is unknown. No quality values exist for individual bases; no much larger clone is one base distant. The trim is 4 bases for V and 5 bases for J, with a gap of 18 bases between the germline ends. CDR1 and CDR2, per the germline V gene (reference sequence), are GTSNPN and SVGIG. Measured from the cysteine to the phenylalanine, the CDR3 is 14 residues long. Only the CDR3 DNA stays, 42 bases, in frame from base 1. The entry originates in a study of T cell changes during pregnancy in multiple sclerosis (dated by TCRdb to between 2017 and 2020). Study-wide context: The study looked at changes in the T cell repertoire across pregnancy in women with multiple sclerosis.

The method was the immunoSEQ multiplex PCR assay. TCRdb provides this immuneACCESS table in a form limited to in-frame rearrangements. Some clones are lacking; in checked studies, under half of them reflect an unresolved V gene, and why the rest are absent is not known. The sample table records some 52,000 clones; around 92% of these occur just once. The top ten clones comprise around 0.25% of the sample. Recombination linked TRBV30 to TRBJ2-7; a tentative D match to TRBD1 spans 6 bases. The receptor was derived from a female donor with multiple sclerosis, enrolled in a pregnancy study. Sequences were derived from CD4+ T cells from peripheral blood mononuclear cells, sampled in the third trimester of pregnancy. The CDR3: CAWNTGSGSDEQYF. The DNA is TGTGCCTGGAACACAGGGTCTGGGAGCGACGAGCAGTACTTC.